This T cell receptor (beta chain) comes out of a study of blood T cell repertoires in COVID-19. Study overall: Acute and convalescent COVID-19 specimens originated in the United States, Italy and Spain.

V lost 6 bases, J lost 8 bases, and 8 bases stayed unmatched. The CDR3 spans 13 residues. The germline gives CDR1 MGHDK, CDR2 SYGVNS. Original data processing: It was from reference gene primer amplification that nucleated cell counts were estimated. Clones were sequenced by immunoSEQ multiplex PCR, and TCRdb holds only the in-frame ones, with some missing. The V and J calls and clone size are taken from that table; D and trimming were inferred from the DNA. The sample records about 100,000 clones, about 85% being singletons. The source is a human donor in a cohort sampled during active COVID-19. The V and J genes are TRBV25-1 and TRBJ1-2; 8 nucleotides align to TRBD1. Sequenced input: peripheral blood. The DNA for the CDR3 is TGTGCCAGCAGGGGTCAGGGGGCGCGGGGCTACACCTTC. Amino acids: CASRGQGARGYTF.